Included here is one T cell receptor beta chain sequence, with context. This sample is drawn from a study of graft-versus-host responses after intestinal transplantation. Measured with immunoSEQ multiplex PCR; TCRdb has only the in-frame clones, and not every one. The table lists under 55,000 clones, roughly nine tenths of them singletons, with 4.4% in the top ten. Germline V gives CDR1 KGHSH, CDR2 LQKENI. After removal of 1 base from V and 7 bases from J, the junction contained 4 bases not matched to a gene. The CDR3 spans 14 residues. The sequences come from PBMCs, collected 524 days after transplant. This clonotype was sampled from a human patient who received an intestinal transplant, so some T cells may come from the graft donor. The chain couples TRBV18 to TRBJ1-1, with TRBD1 identical over 9 bases. CDR3 in DNA: TGTGCCAGCTCACCACAGGACAGGGGCCTTGAAGCTTTCTTT. Protein sequence: CASSPQDRGLEAFF.